The 17 T cell receptor beta chains given below trace back to one sample, sequenced in a study of cytomegalovirus exposure and HLA in healthy donors. The PCR was carried out with 60 Vbeta primers and 13 Jbeta primers. Clones were sequenced by immunoSEQ multiplex PCR, and TCRdb holds only the in-frame ones, with some missing. The sample records about 110,000 clones, about 80% being singletons. The sample comprised PBMCs. These receptors came from a woman between 45 and 60 years old in good health and CMV-seropositive.

This chain connects TRBV7-7 to TRBJ2-1; 8 bases map to TRBD1. CDR3 size: 14 residues. Losses at the gene ends were 5 bases for V and 9 bases for J; bases not matched to a gene: 9. CDR1 and CDR2 (germline): SSHAT, FNYEAQ (reference sequence). The CDR3 DNA sequence: TGTGCCAGCAGCACCGGGACAGGTGGCGGTGAGCAGTTCTTC. Its protein product is CASSTGTGGGEQFF.

The V gene is TRBV7-9, the J gene TRBJ2-5; TRBD2 aligns across 9 bases. The CDR3 is 14 amino acids. In germline, CDR1 is SEHNR, CDR2 FQNEAQ (reference sequence). The V segment lost 4 bases and the J segment 3 bases; nucleotides outside the gene matches: 3. CDR3 in DNA: TGTGCCAGCAGCTCCTCTAGCGGGAAAGAGACCCAGTACTTC. Its protein product is CASSSSSGKETQYF.

The chain employs TRBV19 and TRBJ1-2; TRBD1 is a possible D gene (6 bases). The V end was cut by 7 bases, the J end by 3 bases, with 18 bases between. Germline CDR1 is LNHDA and CDR2 is SQIVND (reference sequence). This CDR3 has 15 residues. CDR3 nucleotide sequence: TGTGCCAGTACCCCCAGGGTCAGGACAGACTATGGCTACACCTTC. Its protein is CASTPRVRTDYGYTF.

As concerns this clone: An end of the junction does not agree with germline; a read error may underlie this. The rearrangement joins TRBV7-9 to TRBJ1-4; 8 bases match TRBD1. The CDR3 has 12 residues. CDR1 and CDR2 from the germline V gene are SEHNR and FQNEAQ (reference sequence). Written as DNA, the CDR3 is TGTTCCAGCAGTCGGGACAGGGAAAAACTGTTTTTT. Translation: CSSSRDREKLFF.

The V gene is TRBV9, the J gene TRBJ1-1; the match to TRBD1 covers 8 bases. The trim removed 3 bases at V and 7 bases at J, leaving 5 bases unmatched. The CDR3 covers 13 residues. CDR1 and CDR2 (germline): SGDLS, YYNGEE. The CDR3, as DNA: TGTGCCAGCAGCGGGGGACAGGACTTTGAAGCTTTCTTT. It codes for CASSGGQDFEAFF.

This clone was seen once. The V and J genes are TRBV5-4 and TRBJ2-7; the match to TRBD2 covers 10 bases. V gave up 2 bases and J gave up 4 bases; unmatched junction bases: 3. The CDR3 has 14 residues. CDR1 and CDR2 (germline): SGHNT, YYREEE (reference sequence). Written as DNA, the CDR3 is TGTGCCAGCAGCTTAGCGGGAGGGGGATACGAGCAGTACTTC. It translates to CASSLAGGGYEQYF.

The chain employs TRBV2 and TRBJ1-2; maybe TRBD1 (5 bases). The germline gives CDR1 SNHLY, CDR2 FYNNEI. V lost 3 bases and J lost 4, with 15 bases in between. This CDR3 region has 15 residues. The chain's CDR3 is CASSEGEGTGYGYTF. In nucleotides, the CDR3 is TGTGCCAGCAGTGAGGGGGAGGGTACCGGCTATGGCTACACCTTC.

The chain combines TRBV7-2 with TRBJ1-1; 7 bases are shared with TRBD1. The CDR3 runs to 15 residues. With V trimmed by 1 base and J by 2 bases, 4 bases remained unmatched. Germline-derived CDR1 and CDR2 are SGHTA and FQGNSA. CDR3 sequence: CASSLEGTVNTEAFF. The CDR3 bases are TGTGCCAGCAGCTTAGAAGGGACAGTCAACACTGAAGCTTTCTTT.

V is TRBV5-6 and J is TRBJ2-5; 9 nucleotides agree with TRBD2. The V gene end was trimmed by 1 base and the J gene end by 2 bases; junction bases not matched to a gene: 3. Germline V lookup: CDR1 SGHDT, CDR2 YYEEEE. There are 15 residues in the CDR3. The CDR3 DNA follows: TGTGCCAGCAGCTTGTTGGCGGGGGGGCAAGAGACCCAGTACTTC. It specifies CASSLLAGGQETQYF.

The genes are TRBV29-1 and TRBJ2-3, with 9 positions matching TRBD1. Germline V gives CDR1 SQVTM, CDR2 ANQGSEA. After removal of 0 bases from V and 2 bases from J, the junction contained 6 bases not matched to a gene. The CDR3 consists of 16 residues. CDR3 amino acids: CSVEEGDRGSTDTQYF. The CDR3 DNA sequence: TGCAGCGTTGAAGAGGGCGACAGGGGGTCCACAGATACGCAGTATTTT.

Concerning this clone: Other DNA sequences from this sample encode an identical CDR3 as well. The chain carries TRBV7-9 and TRBJ1-4, with 10 bases matching TRBD1. Germline V lookup: CDR1 SEHNR, CDR2 FQNEAQ (reference sequence). The CDR3 has 17 amino acids. The V gene end was trimmed by 3 bases and the J gene end by 7 bases; junction bases not matched to a gene: 11. CDR3 in DNA: TGTGCCAGCAGCTTCTCTATTCGACAGGGGGCGGTTGAAAAACTGTTTTTT. It specifies CASSFSIRQGAVEKLFF.

The V call is TRBV7-2, the J call TRBJ2-3, with D perhaps TRBD2 (5 bases). Trimming shortened V by 5 bases and J by 2 bases, and 17 bases separated the two germline ends. Looked up from germline, CDR1 is SGHTA and CDR2 is FQGNSA. The CDR3 runs to 16 residues. The CDR3 nucleotides read TGTGCCAGCAGCCCTACCCCCGCTAGCCTCACAGATACGCAGTATTTT. Translated, it gives CASSPTPASLTDTQYF.

This chain connects TRBV2 to TRBJ2-5; 7 bases align to TRBD2. Unmatched junction bases numbered 9, after V lost 5 bases and J lost 9 bases. This CDR3 has 13 residues. Looked up from germline, CDR1 is SNHLY and CDR2 is FYNNEI. CDR3 DNA: TGTGCCAGCAGTATTACCGGCAGCGGGGCCCAGTACTTC. This encodes CASSITGSGAQYF.

This clone was seen a handful of times. The chain carries TRBV5-1 and TRBJ2-5; 14 bases are shared with TRBD2. The germline V gene encodes CDR1 SGHRS and CDR2 YFSETQ. V shed 3 bases and J 5 bases; nucleotides not matched to a gene: 12. This CDR3 contains 18 residues. The CDR3 sequence is CASSSSATSGGARETQYF. The DNA for the CDR3 is TGCGCCAGCAGCTCGTCCGCGACTAGCGGGGGGGCACGGGAGACCCAGTACTTC. Using reference TRBV5-1 and TRBJ2-5 for the parts outside the CDR3, the full variable domain is KAGVTQTPRYLIKTRGQQVTLSCSPISGHRSVSWYQQTPGQGLQFLFEYFSETQRNKGNFPGRFSGRQFSNSRSEMNVSTLELGDSALYLCASSSSATSGGARETQYFGPGTRLLVL.

This chain connects TRBV5-4 to TRBJ2-2, with TRBD1 matching over 8 bases. V lost 2 bases to trimming and J lost 6 bases; unmatched junction nucleotides: 15. The CDR3 extends over 18 amino acids. CDR1 is SGHNT and CDR2 is YYREEE in the germline V gene (reference sequence). The DNA of the CDR3 is TGTGCCAGCAGCTTAAAGGGCCCAGACAGGGGACGACCCGGGGAGCTGTTTTTT. As protein: CASSLKGPDRGRPGELFF.

This chain uses TRBV2 with TRBJ1-1; 7 bases agree with TRBD1. Germline values: CDR1 SNHLY, CDR2 FYNNEI. Unmatched junction bases numbered 5, after V lost 6 bases and J lost 1 base. The CDR3 covers 14 residues. CDR3 nucleotides: TGTGCCAGCAGACGACAGGGCTCGAACACTGAAGCTTTCTTT. Translation: CASRRQGSNTEAFF.

The chain joins TRBV25-1 to TRBJ2-7; a weak D match, TRBD1 (5 bases). CDR1 and CDR2 (germline): MGHDK, SYGVNS. The CDR3 is made up of 16 amino acids. Trimming stripped 2 bases from V and 1 base from J, with 15 bases between. CDR3 bases: TGTGCCAGCAGTGAAACAGGACCTGCAAAGTCCTACGAGCAGTACTTC. Protein sequence: CASSETGPAKSYEQYF.